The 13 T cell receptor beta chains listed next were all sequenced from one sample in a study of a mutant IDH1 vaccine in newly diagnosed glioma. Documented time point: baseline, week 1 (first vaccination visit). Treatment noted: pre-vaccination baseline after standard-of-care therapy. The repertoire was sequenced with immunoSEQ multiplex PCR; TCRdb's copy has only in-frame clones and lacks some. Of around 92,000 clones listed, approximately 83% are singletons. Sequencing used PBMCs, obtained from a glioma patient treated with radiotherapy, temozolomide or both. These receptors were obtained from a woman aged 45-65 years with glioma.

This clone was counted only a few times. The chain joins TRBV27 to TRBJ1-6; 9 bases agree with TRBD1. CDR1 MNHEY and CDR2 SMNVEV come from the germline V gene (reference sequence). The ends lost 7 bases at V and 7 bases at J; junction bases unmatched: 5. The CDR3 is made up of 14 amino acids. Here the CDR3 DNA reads TGTGCCAGCATAGGGACAGGGCTCAATTCACCCCTCCACTTT. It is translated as CASIGTGLNSPLHF.

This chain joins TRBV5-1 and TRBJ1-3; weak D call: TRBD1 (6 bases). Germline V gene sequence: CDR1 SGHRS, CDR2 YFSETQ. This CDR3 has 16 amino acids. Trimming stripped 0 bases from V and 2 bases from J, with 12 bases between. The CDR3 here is CASSLELGAAGNTIYF. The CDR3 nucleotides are TGCGCCAGCAGCTTGGAGCTGGGGGCGGCTGGAAACACCATATATTTT. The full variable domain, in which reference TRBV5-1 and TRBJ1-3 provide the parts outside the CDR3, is KAGVTQTPRYLIKTRGQQVTLSCSPISGHRSVSWYQQTPGQGLQFLFEYFSETQRNKGNFPGRFSGRQFSNSRSEMNVSTLELGDSALYLCASSLELGAAGNTIYFGEGSWLTVV.

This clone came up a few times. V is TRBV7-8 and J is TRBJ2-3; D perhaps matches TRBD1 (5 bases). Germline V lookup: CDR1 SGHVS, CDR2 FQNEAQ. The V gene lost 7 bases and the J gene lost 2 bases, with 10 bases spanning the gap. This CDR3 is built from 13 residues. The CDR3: CASTQDTTDTQYF. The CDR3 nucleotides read TGTGCCAGCACCCAGGACACCACAGATACGCAGTATTTT.

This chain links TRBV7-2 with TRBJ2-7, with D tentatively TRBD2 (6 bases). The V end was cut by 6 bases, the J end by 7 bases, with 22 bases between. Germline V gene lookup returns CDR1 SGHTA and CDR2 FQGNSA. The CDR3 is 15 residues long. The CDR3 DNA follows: TGTGCCAGCAGTTCCGCCGGGACTTACTCATGGGAGCAGTACTTC. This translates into CASSSAGTYSWEQYF.

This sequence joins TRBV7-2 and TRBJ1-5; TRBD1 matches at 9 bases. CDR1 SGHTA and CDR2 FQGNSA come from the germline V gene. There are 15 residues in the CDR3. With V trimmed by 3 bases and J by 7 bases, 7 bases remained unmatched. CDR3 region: CASSFGDRVGQPQHF. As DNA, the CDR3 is TGTGCCAGCAGCTTTGGGGACAGGGTTGGCCAGCCCCAGCATTTT.

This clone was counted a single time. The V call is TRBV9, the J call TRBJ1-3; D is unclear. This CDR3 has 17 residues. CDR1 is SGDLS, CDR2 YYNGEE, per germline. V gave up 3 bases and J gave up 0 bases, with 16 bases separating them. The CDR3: CASSAGPGPSSGNTIYF. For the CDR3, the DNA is TGTGCCAGCAGCGCCGGCCCTGGGCCTAGCTCTGGAAACACCATATATTTT. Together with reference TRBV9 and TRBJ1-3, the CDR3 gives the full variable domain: DSGVTQTPKHLITATGQRVTLRCSPRSGDLSVYWYQQSLDQGLQFLIQYYNGEERAKGNILERFSAQQFPDLHSELNLSSLELGDSALYFCASSAGPGPSSGNTIYFGEGSWLTVV.

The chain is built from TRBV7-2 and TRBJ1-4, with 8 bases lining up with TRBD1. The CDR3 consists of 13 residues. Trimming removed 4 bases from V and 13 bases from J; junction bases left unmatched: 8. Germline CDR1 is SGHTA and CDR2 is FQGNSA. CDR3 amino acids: CASSSGQVSILFF. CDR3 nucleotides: TGTGCCAGCAGCTCGGGACAGGTTTCCATACTGTTTTTT.

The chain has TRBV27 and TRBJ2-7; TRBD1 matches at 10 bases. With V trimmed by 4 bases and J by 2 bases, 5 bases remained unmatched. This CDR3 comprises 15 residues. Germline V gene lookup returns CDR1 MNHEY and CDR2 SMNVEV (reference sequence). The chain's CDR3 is CASSYLTGGPYEQYF. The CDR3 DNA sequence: TGTGCCAGCAGTTACCTGACAGGGGGCCCCTACGAGCAGTACTTC.

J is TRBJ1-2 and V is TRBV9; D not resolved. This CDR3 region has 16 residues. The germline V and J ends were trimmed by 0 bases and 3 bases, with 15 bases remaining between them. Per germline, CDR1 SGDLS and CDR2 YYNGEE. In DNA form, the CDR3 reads TGTGCCAGCAGCGTAGTTTCCACTGTCCCGGACTATGGCTACACCTTC. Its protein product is CASSVVSTVPDYGYTF.

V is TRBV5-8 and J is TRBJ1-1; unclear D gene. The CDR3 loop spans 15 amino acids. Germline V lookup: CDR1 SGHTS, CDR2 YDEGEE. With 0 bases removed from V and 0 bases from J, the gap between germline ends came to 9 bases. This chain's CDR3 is CASSLDLSLNTEAFF. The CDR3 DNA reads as TGTGCCAGCAGCTTGGACCTTAGTCTGAACACTGAAGCTTTCTTT. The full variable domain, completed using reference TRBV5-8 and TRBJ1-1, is EAGVTQSPTHLIKTRGQQATLRCSPISGHTSVYWYQQALGLGLQFLLWYDEGEERNRGNFPPRFSGRQFPNYSSELNVNALELEDSALYLCASSLDLSLNTEAFFGQGTRLTVV.

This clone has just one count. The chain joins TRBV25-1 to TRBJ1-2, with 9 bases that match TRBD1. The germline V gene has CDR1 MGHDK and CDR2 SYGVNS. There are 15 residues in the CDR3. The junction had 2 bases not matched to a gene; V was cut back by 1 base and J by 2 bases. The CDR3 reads CASSEWDRANYGYTF. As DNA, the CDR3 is TGTGCCAGCAGTGAATGGGACAGGGCCAACTATGGCTACACCTTC.

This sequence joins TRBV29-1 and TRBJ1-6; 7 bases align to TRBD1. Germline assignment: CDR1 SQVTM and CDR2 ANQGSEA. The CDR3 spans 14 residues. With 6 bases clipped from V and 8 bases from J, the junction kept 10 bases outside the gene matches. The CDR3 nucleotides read TGCAGCGTCACAGGGGAGACGTCAGATTCACCCCTCCACTTT. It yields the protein CSVTGETSDSPLHF. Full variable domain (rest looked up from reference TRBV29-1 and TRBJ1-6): SAVISQKPSRDICQRGTSLTIQCQVDSQVTMMFWYRQQPGQSLTLIATANQGSEATYESGFVIDKFPISRPNLTFSTLTVSNMSPEDSSIYLCSVTGETSDSPLHFGNGTRLTVT.

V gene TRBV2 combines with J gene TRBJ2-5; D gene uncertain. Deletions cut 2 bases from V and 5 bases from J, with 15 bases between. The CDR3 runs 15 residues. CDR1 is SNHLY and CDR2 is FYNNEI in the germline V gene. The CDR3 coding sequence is TGTGCCAGCAGTGAATTGGACCGACCTGGGGAGACCCAGTACTTC. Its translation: CASSELDRPGETQYF.